Sequencing of this TCR beta chain was carried out in a study of T cell clones after liver transplantation. Whole-study results and caveats: Post-transplant time points were not standardized, so conclusions are preliminary.

Assay: immunoSEQ multiplex PCR; the TCRdb copy retains only in-frame clones and omits some. The repertoire holds roughly 80,000 clones, with about 84% as singletons. Trimming at V came to 5 bases and at J to 4 bases, leaving 12 bases not matched to a gene. CDR3 length equals 17 residues. Germline V gene data show CDR1 as SEHNR and CDR2 as FQNEAQ (reference sequence). As for this clone: Its specificity is not known.

This chain connects TRBV7-9 to TRBJ1-5, with 9 bases aligning to TRBD1. The specimen comprised CD4+ T cells from blood, sampled approximately 3.5 years after liver transplant. The receptor was derived from a human patient who received a liver transplant. Some T cells could come from the graft donor. The CDR3 DNA reads as TGTGCCAGCAGCCCCGGGACAGGGTTCGAAGGGAATCAGCCCCAGCATTTT. Translated: CASSPGTGFEGNQPQHF.